This record covers a single TCR beta chain. Its target is not known. The data are from a study of cytomegalovirus exposure and HLA in healthy donors. PCR was performed using 60 Vbeta and 13 Jbeta primers. In the source study's methods: A follow-up analysis tallied around 80 million unique TCR beta chains, roughly 11 million shared. Assay: immunoSEQ multiplex PCR; the TCRdb copy retains only in-frame clones and omits some. V and J calls and clone size come straight from that table; D and trimming were deduced from the DNA. The table records about 110,000 clones, around 73% of them present only once. Donors showed nominal health when sampled, although they likely had unrecorded immune exposures. General study points: HLA alleles showed associations with around 15,000 TCR beta sequences in a later analysis, at a 0.05 false discovery rate. Altogether, 160 or so TCR beta chains were recorded as cytomegalovirus-associated.

The ends were cut back, 0 bases at V and 3 bases at J, with 11 bases in the middle. The CDR3 has 15 amino acids. Germline V gene sequence: CDR1 PRHDT, CDR2 FYEKMQ (reference sequence). V and J are TRBV13 and TRBJ1-2, with D perhaps matching TRBD1 (5 bases). The TCR originated in a man in his forties in good health and CMV-seronegative. Sequencing was done on a sample of PBMCs. As DNA, the CDR3 is TGTGCCAGCAGCTTAGGCTCAGGGCTCCACTATGGCTACACCTTC. Its protein product is CASSLGSGLHYGYTF.